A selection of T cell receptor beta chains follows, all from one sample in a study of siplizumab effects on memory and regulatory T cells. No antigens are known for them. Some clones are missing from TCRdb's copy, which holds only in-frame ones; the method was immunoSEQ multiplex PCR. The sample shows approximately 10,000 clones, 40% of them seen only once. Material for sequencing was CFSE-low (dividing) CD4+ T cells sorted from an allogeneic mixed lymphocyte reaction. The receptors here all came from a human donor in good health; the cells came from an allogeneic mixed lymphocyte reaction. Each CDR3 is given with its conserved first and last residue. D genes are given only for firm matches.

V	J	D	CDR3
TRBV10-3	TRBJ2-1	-	CAISESRNEQFF
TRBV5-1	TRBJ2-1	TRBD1	CASSLQTGDNEQFF
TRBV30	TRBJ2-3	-	CASTKGTRTDTQYF
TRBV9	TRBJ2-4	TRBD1	CASSGDRGTGRLKNIQYF
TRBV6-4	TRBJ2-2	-	CASSLILASGTGELFF
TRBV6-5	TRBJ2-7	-	CASSERLAAEQYF
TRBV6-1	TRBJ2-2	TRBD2	CASSTLAGATGELFF
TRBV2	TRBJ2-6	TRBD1	CASSDTGVVSSGANVLTF
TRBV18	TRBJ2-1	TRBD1	CASSPLPTGGGYGEQFF
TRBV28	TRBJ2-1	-	CASSLYNEQFF
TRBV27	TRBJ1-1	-	CASSLTLYVMNTEAFF
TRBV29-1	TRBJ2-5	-	CSVEGDAGETQYF
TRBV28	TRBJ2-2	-	CASSSGPNTGELFF
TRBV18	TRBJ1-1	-	CASSLGGRGTEAFF
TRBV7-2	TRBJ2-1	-	CASSFFAGHRFF
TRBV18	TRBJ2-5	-	CASSPYSQETQYF
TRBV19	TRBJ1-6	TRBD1	CASSLDRASSPLHF
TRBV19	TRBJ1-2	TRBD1	CASRDRVPAYGYTF
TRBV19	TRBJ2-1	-	CASSWLAYNEQFF
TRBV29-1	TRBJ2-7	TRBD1	CSVGTGGYEQYF
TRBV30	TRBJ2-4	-	CAWTGTNIQYF
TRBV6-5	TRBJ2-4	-	CASSSSRLAKNIQYF
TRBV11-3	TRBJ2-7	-	CASSLGRWDSYEQYF
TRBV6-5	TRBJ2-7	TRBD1	CASDKTGGSYEQYF
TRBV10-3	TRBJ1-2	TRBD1	CAVNRGLDYGYTF
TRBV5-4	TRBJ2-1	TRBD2	CASSGWRTSGVGEQFF
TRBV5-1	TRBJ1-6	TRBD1	CASSLGQGVNSPLHF
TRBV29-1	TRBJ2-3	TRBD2	CSVGRGSGSTDTQYF
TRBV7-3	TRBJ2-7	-	CASSPGRTYEQYF
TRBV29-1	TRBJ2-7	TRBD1	CSIEDRDRGARLGRQYF
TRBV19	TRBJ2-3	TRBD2	CASSILAGTDTQYF
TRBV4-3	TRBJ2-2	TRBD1	CASSQPPGQGYAGELFF
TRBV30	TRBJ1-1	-	CAWSVLTEAFF
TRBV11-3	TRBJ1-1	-	CASSLGVSDMNTEAFF
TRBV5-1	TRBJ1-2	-	CASSLGLRPIYGYTF
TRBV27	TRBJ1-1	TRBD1	CASSYGQDTEAFF
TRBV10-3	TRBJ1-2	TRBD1	CAINTGVGGYTF